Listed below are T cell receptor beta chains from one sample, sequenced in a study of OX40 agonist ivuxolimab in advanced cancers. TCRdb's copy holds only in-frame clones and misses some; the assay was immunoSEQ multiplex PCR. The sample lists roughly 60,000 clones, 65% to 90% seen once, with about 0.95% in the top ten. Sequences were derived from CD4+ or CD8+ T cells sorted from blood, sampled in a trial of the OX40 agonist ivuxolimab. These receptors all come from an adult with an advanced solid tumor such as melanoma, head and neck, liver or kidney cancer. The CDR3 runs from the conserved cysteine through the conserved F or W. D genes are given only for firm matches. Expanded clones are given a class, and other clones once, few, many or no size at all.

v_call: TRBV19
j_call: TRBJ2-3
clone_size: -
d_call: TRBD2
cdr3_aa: CASSITSGTHTQYF
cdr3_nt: TGTGCCAGTAGTATAACTAGCGGGACCCATACGCAGTATTTT

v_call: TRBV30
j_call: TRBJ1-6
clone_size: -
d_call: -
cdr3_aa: CAWMRGSYNSPLHF
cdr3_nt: TGTGCCTGGATGAGGGGCTCCTATAATTCACCCCTCCACTTT

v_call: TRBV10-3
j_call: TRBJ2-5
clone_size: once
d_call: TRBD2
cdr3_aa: CAISVGSGGQRGETQYF
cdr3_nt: TGTGCCATCAGTGTGGGAAGCGGGGGCCAACGGGGGGAGACCCAGTACTTC

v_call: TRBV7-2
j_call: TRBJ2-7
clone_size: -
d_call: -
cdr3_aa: CASSLAGGFEQYF
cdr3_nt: TGTGCCAGCAGCTTAGCGGGGGGATTCGAGCAGTACTTC

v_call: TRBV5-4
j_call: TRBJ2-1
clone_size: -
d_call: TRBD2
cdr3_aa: CASSPGLAGVYNEQFF
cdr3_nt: TGTGCCAGCAGCCCCGGACTAGCGGGGGTATACAATGAGCAGTTCTTC

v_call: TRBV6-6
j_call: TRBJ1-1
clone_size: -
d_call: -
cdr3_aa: CASNTGRGTEAFF
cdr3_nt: TGTGCCAGCAACACCGGGCGGGGCACTGAGGCTTTCTTT

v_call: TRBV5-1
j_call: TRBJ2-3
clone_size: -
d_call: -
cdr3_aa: CASNPGSADTQYF
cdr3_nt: TGCGCCAGCAATCCAGGTTCGGCAGATACGCAGTATTTT

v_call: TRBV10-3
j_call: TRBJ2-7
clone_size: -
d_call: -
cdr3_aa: CAISDARKGHEQYF
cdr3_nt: TGTGCCATCAGTGATGCGAGGAAAGGGCACGAGCAGTACTTC

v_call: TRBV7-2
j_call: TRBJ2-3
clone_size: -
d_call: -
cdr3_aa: CASSFRTVRSTDTQYF
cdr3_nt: TGTGCCAGCAGCTTCCGGACTGTTCGGAGCACAGATACGCAGTATTTT

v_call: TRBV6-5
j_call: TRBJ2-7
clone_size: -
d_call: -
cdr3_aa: CASSYSFGGLYEQYF
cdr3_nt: TGTGCCAGCAGTTACTCGTTTGGGGGGCTCTACGAGCAGTACTTC

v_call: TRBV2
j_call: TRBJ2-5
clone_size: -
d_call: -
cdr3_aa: CASSKETQYF
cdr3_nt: TGTGCCAGCAGCAAAGAGACCCAGTACTTC

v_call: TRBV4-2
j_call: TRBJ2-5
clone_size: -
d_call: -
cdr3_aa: CASSQGGETQYF
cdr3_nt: TGTGCCAGCAGCCAAGGGGGAGAGACCCAGTACTTC

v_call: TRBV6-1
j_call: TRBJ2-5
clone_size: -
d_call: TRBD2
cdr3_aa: CASSRGLEETQYF
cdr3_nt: TGTGCCAGCAGCCGAGGACTAGAGGAGACCCAGTACTTC

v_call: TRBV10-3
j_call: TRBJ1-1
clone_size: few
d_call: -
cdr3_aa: CALQSALNTEAFF
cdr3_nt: TGTGCCCTACAATCGGCGTTGAACACTGAAGCTTTCTTT

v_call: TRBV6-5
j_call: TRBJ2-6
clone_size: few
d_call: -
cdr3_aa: CASGGPGANVLTF
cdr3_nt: TGTGCCAGCGGAGGGCCTGGGGCCAACGTCCTGACTTTC

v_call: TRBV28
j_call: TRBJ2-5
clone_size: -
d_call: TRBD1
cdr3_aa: CASTRTGVETQYF
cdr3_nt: TGTGCCAGCACCCGAACAGGGGTAGAGACCCAGTACTTC

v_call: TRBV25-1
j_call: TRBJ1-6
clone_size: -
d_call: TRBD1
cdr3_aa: CASSRTGYNSPLHF
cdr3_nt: TGTGCCAGCAGCCGGACAGGCTATAATTCACCCCTCCACTTT

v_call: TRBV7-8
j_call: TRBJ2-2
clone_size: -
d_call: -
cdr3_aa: CASSLGGGFAGELFF
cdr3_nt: TGTGCCAGCAGCTTGGGAGGGGGATTCGCCGGGGAGCTGTTTTTT

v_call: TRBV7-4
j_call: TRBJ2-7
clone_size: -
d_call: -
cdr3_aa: CASSLEYEQYF
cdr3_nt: TGTGCCAGCAGCCTGGAGTACGAGCAGTACTTC

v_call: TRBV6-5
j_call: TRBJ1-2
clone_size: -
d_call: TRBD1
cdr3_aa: CASSRTKTGDYGYTF
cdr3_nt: TGTGCCAGCAGTAGAACCAAGACAGGGGACTATGGCTACACCTTC

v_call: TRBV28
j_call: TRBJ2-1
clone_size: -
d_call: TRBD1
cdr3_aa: CASSPQPGQGPYNEQFF
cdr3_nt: TGTGCCAGCAGTCCCCAGCCCGGACAGGGGCCATACAATGAGCAGTTCTTC

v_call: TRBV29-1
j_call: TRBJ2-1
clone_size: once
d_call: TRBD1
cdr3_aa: CSAARDRGPNEQFF
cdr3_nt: TGCAGCGCTGCCCGGGACAGGGGGCCCAATGAGCAGTTCTTC

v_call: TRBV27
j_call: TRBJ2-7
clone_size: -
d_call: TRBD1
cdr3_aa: CASSLLYRDSSYEQYF
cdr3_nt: TGTGCCAGCAGTTTACTCTACCGGGACAGCTCCTACGAGCAGTACTTC

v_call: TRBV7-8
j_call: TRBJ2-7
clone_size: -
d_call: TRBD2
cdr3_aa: CASSLAAGGISVEQYF
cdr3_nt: TGTGCCAGCAGCTTAGCGGCGGGAGGTATATCGGTCGAGCAGTACTTC

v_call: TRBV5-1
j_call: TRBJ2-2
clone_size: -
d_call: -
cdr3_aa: CASSFNTGELFF
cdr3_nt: TGCGCCAGCAGTTTCAACACCGGGGAGCTGTTTTTT

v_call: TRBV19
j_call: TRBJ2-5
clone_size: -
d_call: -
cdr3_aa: CASKAPGYSETQYF
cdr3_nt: TGTGCCAGTAAAGCCCCAGGGTATTCGGAGACCCAGTACTTC

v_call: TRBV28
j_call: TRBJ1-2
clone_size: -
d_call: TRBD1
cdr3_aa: CASSGGGQGRNYGYTF
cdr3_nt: TGTGCCAGCAGTGGGGGGGGACAGGGACGTAACTATGGCTACACCTTC

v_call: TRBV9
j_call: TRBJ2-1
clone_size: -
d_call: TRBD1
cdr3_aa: CASSGTGGNEQFF
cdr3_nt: TGTGCCAGCAGCGGGACAGGGGGCAATGAGCAGTTCTTC

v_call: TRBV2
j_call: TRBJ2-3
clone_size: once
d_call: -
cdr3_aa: CASSLMGDTQYF
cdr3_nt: TGTGCCAGCAGCCTTATGGGAGATACGCAGTATTTT

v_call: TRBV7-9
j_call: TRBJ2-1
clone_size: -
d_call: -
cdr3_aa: CASSFTQGGEQFF
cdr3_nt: TGTGCCAGCAGCTTTACCCAGGGGGGTGAGCAGTTCTTC

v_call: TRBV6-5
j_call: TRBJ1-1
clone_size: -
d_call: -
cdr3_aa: CASSYGGIGTEAFF
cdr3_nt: TGTGCCAGCAGTTACGGAGGGATAGGAACTGAAGCTTTCTTT

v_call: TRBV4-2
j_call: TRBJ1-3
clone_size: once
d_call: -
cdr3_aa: CASSQPTSTSGNTIYF
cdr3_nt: TGTGCCAGCAGCCAACCGACATCGACCTCTGGAAACACCATATATTTT

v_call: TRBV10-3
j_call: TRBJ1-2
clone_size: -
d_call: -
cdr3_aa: CAISDSNYGYTF
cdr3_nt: TGTGCCATCAGTGACTCCAACTATGGCTACACCTTC

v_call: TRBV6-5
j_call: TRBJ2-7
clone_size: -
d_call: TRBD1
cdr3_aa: CASSYLRTGDEQYF
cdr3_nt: TGTGCCAGCAGTTACCTACGGACAGGGGACGAGCAGTACTTC

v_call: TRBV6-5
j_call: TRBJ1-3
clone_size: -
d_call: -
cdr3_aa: CASGSWGRSSGNTIYF
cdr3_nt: TGTGCCAGCGGTTCCTGGGGCCGCAGCTCTGGAAACACCATATATTTT

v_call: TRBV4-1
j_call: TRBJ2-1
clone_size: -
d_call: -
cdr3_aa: CASSQGYGNEQFF
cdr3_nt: TGCGCCAGCAGCCAAGGGTATGGGAATGAGCAGTTCTTC